Following are 12 T cell receptor beta chains from one sample sequenced in a study of cytomegalovirus exposure and HLA in healthy donors. With 60 Vbeta and 13 Jbeta primers, the PCR was carried out. TCRdb keeps only in-frame clones here, not all; method: immunoSEQ multiplex PCR. This sample yields just over 200,000 clones, of which 70% are seen a single time; about 3% belongs to the top ten. The specimen sequenced was PBMCs. Receptor source: a man in his forties or fifties in good health and CMV-seropositive.

The J gene is TRBJ1-2, the V gene TRBV27, with TRBD1 as a possible D gene (5 bases). Germline lookup yields CDR1 MNHEY and CDR2 SMNVEV (reference sequence). V lost 5 bases to trimming and J lost 3 bases, with 10 bases between them. The CDR3 consists of 13 residues. The CDR3 region has the DNA TGTGCCAGCAGTCGCGACAGCTACTATGGCTACACCTTC. It specifies CASSRDSYYGYTF.

This chain links TRBV19 with TRBJ2-2; 11 bases align to TRBD1. With V trimmed by 6 bases and J by 3 bases, 3 bases remained unmatched. The CDR3 runs 15 residues. Germline values: CDR1 LNHDA, CDR2 SQIVND (reference sequence). This CDR3 is CASRPGQGDTGELFF. The CDR3, as DNA: TGTGCCAGTAGACCGGGACAGGGGGACACCGGGGAGCTGTTTTTT.

This chain uses TRBV19 with TRBJ2-7; tentatively, D is TRBD1 (6 bases). Trimming took off 3 bases at V and 4 bases at J, with 10 bases between the two ends. This CDR3 contains 13 residues. Germline loops: CDR1 LNHDA, CDR2 SQIVND (reference sequence). As DNA, the CDR3 is TGTGCCAGTAGTATGCGACAGGTTTACGAGCAGTACTTC. It translates to CASSMRQVYEQYF. Looking up the rest from reference TRBV19 and TRBJ2-7 gives the full variable domain: DGGITQSPKYLFRKEGQNVTLSCEQNLNHDAMYWYRQDPGQGLRLIYYSQIVNDFQKGDIAEGYSVSREKKESFPLTVTSAQKNPTAFYLCASSMRQVYEQYFGPGTRLTVT.

A few counts support this clone. Here the CDR3 reads CASRRNTGELFF. CDR3 bases: TGTGCCAGTAGGAGGAACACCGGGGAGCTGTTTTTT. V and J are TRBV19 and TRBJ2-2; D not resolved. Trimming took off 6 bases at V and 1 base at J, with 3 bases between the two ends. The germline V gene has CDR1 LNHDA and CDR2 SQIVND (reference sequence). The CDR3 runs 12 residues.

The V gene is TRBV5-6, the J gene TRBJ2-4, with TRBD1 matching over 8 bases. In germline, CDR1 is SGHDT, CDR2 YYEEEE. The J segment lost 0 bases and the V segment lost 3 bases, leaving 14 bases of the junction unmatched. The CDR3 has 19 amino acids. CDR3 coding DNA: TGTGCCAGCAGCTCCCGGGACAGGCCAAATCTCCTAGCCAAAAACATTCAGTACTTC. As protein: CASSSRDRPNLLAKNIQYF.

This clone has a handful of counts. The CDR3 is CASKLSRAYEQYF. In DNA, the CDR3 is TGTGCCAGCAAACTCTCGAGAGCCTACGAGCAGTACTTC. V gene TRBV5-6 combines with J gene TRBJ2-7; D remains ambiguous. Germline CDR1 is SGHDT and CDR2 is YYEEEE. V lost 6 bases and J lost 2, with 12 bases in between. The CDR3 runs to 13 residues.

V is TRBV7-6 and J is TRBJ2-1; TRBD1 matches at 11 bases. V shed 3 bases, J shed 8 bases, and the junction held 3 bases outside the gene matches. The CDR3 contains 14 residues. Germline CDR1 is SGHVS and CDR2 is FNYEAQ. The CDR3, as DNA: TGTGCCAGCAGCTTTGCGGACAGGGGGCATGAGCAGTTCTTC. This encodes CASSFADRGHEQFF.

The chain employs TRBV5-1 and TRBJ2-1; 9 bases agree with TRBD2. The trim removed 1 base at V and 13 bases at J, leaving 18 bases unmatched. Germline V gene sequence: CDR1 SGHRS, CDR2 YFSETQ. The CDR3 is 17 amino acids. CDR3 DNA sequence: TGCGCCAGCAGCTTGCAGAAAGGGGCTACCATAGCGGGGGTTCAGTTCTTC. It yields the protein CASSLQKGATIAGVQFF.

The J gene is TRBJ1-2, the V gene TRBV10-1; maybe TRBD1 (6 bases). Deletions cut 5 bases from V and 6 bases from J, with 25 bases between. The germline CDR1 and CDR2 sequences are WNHNN and SYGVQD (reference sequence). The CDR3 consists of 17 residues. The CDR3 here is CASSKFDHRDNRNGYTF. CDR3 DNA sequence: TGCGCCAGCAGTAAATTCGACCACCGGGACAATCGGAATGGCTACACCTTC.

A few counts support this clone. The V call is TRBV7-2, the J call TRBJ1-3; D unresolved. Per germline, CDR1 SGHTA and CDR2 FQGNSA. CDR3 length: 13 amino acids. Between the trimmed V and J ends, which lost 1 base and 4 bases, there was a span of 5 bases. The DNA for the CDR3 is TGTGCCAGCAGCTTAGGCGGGGGAAACACCATATATTTT. Amino acid sequence: CASSLGGGNTIYF.

The chain combines TRBV6-6 with TRBJ2-3; D unclear. CDR3 length: 15 residues. Germline V gene lookup returns CDR1 MNHNY and CDR2 SVGAGI (reference sequence). V lost 4 bases and J 0 bases, leaving 11 bases between the germline ends. The CDR3 loop is CASSLSRGSTDTQYF. CDR3 nucleotide sequence: TGTGCCAGCAGTTTATCACGAGGCAGCACAGATACGCAGTATTTT.

The chain has TRBV9 and TRBJ1-1, with a possible D match to TRBD1 (5 bases). The length of the CDR3 is 15 residues. Germline V gene sequence: CDR1 SGDLS, CDR2 YYNGEE. The V end lost 2 bases, the J end lost 1 base, and 12 bases lay between the germline ends. CDR3 sequence (DNA): TGTGCCAGCAGCGTGGGTGGGGGAGGGAACACTGAAGCTTTCTTT. Protein: CASSVGGGGNTEAFF. Full variable domain (missing parts from reference TRBV9 and TRBJ1-1): DSGVTQTPKHLITATGQRVTLRCSPRSGDLSVYWYQQSLDQGLQFLIQYYNGEERAKGNILERFSAQQFPDLHSELNLSSLELGDSALYFCASSVGGGGNTEAFFGQGTRLTVV.